This T cell receptor beta chain was recorded in a study of control samples from healthy donors and cancer patients. Libraries were prepared by immunoSEQ multiplex PCR; TCRdb keeps only in-frame clonotypes and omits some of them. This table holds some 130,000 clones, around nine tenths found once. The CDR3 loop spans 15 amino acids. With 4 bases removed from V and 0 bases from J, the gap between germline ends came to 8 bases. CDR1 is SGHRS, CDR2 YFSETQ, per germline. Specimen: PBMCs. The chain combines TRBV5-1 with TRBJ1-6; D gene uncertain. This sequence originates from a man between 50 and 59 years old with head and neck cancer. The chain's CDR3 is CASSLQSSYNSPLHF. CDR3 DNA sequence: TGCGCCAGCAGCCTGCAGAGCTCCTATAATTCACCCCTCCACTTT. Supplemented by reference TRBV5-1 and TRBJ1-6, the full variable domain reads KAGVTQTPRYLIKTRGQQVTLSCSPISGHRSVSWYQQTPGQGLQFLFEYFSETQRNKGNFPGRFSGRQFSNSRSEMNVSTLELGDSALYLCASSLQSSYNSPLHFGNGTRLTVT.